Shown below are 19 T cell receptor beta chains from a single sample sequenced in a study of breast tumors, draining lymph nodes, adjacent tissues. Using its own MiXCR run on the multiplex PCR reads, TCRdb lists one record per CDR3 protein. Found here are some 65,000 distinct CDR3 sequences, less than 50% of them singletons; the top ten hold over 7.5%. The source material was breast tumor tissue. These receptors originate from a female donor with breast cancer. Some clones in this sample may be carry-over from other donors' samples.

Note on this clonotype: A much larger clone is a single base away; this may be a read error. V is TRBV20-1 and J is TRBJ2-1, with TRBD2 identical over 10 bases. The CDR3 sequence is 14 residues long. Germline-derived CDR1 and CDR2 are DFQATT and SNEGSKA (reference sequence). V shed 3 bases, J shed 9 bases, and the junction held 8 bases outside the gene matches. The CDR3 sequence is CSASPSGGDTEQFF. CDR3 DNA sequence: TGCAGTGCTAGTCCCAGCGGGGGGGACACTGAGCAGTTCTTC.

At least ten counts were recorded for this clonotype. V usage is TRBV25-1 and J usage is TRBJ2-1; D is perhaps TRBD2 (5 bases). This CDR3 is built from 14 residues. V lost 3 bases to trimming and J lost 8 bases, with 14 bases between them. CDR1 is MGHDK, CDR2 SYGVNS, per germline. As DNA, the CDR3 is TGTGCCAGCAGTGACTACCCCCTCGGGGATGAGCAGTTCTTC. Translation: CASSDYPLGDEQFF. Together with reference TRBV25-1 and TRBJ2-1, the CDR3 gives the full variable domain: EADIYQTPRYLVIGTGKKITLECSQTMGHDKMYWYQQDPGMELHLIHYSYGVNSTEKGDLSSESTVSRIRTEHFPLTLESARPSHTSQYLCASSDYPLGDEQFFGPGTRLTVL.

In this sample, this clonotype turned up many times. This chain connects TRBV5-4 to TRBJ2-1; D is unclear. From germline, CDR1 is SGHNT and CDR2 YYREEE (reference sequence). This CDR3 region has 17 residues. Trimming took off 5 bases at V and 2 bases at J, with 20 bases between the two ends. The CDR3: CASRGMSATSTYNEQFF. The DNA of the CDR3 is TGTGCCAGCAGAGGGATGTCGGCGACGTCGACCTACAATGAGCAGTTCTTC.

The chain has TRBV9 and TRBJ1-1; 7 bases match TRBD1. The V gene end was trimmed by 3 bases and the J gene end by 4 bases; junction bases not matched to a gene: 9. The CDR3 extends over 15 amino acids. The germline V gene encodes CDR1 SGDLS and CDR2 YYNGEE. The CDR3 bases are TGTGCCAGCAGCGAATACAGGGGAGTCGGCACTGAAGCTTTCTTT. This sequence encodes CASSEYRGVGTEAFF.

Many counts were recorded for this clonotype. A junction boundary mismatches the germline segment, possibly from a read error. CDR3 residues: CASSHSFQNEQYF. CDR3 nucleotides: TGTGCCAGCAGTCACTCGTTCCAGAACGAGCAGTACTTC. This chain joins TRBV6-5 and TRBJ2-7; D remains unclear. CDR3 length equals 13 residues. Germline lookup yields CDR1 MNHEY and CDR2 SVGAGI.

This clonotype was picked up many times. The V and J genes are TRBV5-6 and TRBJ2-7; no clear D. Trimming removed 3 bases from V and 0 bases from J, with 16 bases in between. Looked up from germline, CDR1 is SGHDT and CDR2 is YYEEEE. The CDR3 runs to 16 residues. The CDR3 nucleotides are TGTGCCAGCAGCTCGAACCCCCCTGACCACTCCTACGAGCAGTACTTC. It translates to CASSSNPPDHSYEQYF.

V gene TRBV10-3 combines with J gene TRBJ1-4; D possibly corresponds to TRBD1 (6 bases). Germline CDR1 ENHRY, CDR2 SYGVKD. V was clipped by 1 base and J by 8 bases, with 17 bases between them. The CDR3 has 16 residues. In DNA form, the CDR3 reads TGTGCCATCAGTGAGTTAAGGGGGGTGGGACGGGAAAAACTGTTTTTT. Translated, it gives CAISELRGVGREKLFF.

This clonotype is labeled large. CDR3: CASSQLGSVGGVSTGELFF. The CDR3 coding sequence is TGTGCCAGCAGCCAACTCGGGTCCGTGGGGGGAGTTAGCACCGGGGAGCTGTTTTTT. The chain carries TRBV6-6 and TRBJ2-2, with D perhaps TRBD2 (6 bases). The germline CDR1 and CDR2 sequences are MNHNY and SVGAGI (reference sequence). Trimming removed 6 bases from V and 4 bases from J, with 27 bases in between. The CDR3 extends over 19 amino acids.

This clonotype was counted between two and nine times. One junction end does not reproduce the germline sequence, and a read error may be involved. This rearrangement joins TRBV6-5 to TRBJ1-2, with D possibly matching TRBD1 (6 bases). The length of the CDR3 is 13 residues. Looked up from germline, CDR1 is MNHEY and CDR2 is SVGAGI. CDR3 in amino acids: CASSHSGDYGYTF. The DNA for the CDR3 is TGTGCCAGCAGTCACTCAGGGGACTATGGCTACACCTTC.

This clonotype was picked up many times. The chain joins TRBV6-2 or TRBV6-3 to TRBJ2-1; 14 bases are a match to TRBD2. V lost 6 bases to trimming and J lost 10 bases; unmatched junction nucleotides: 14. The CDR3 spans 17 residues. CDR1 is MNHEY, CDR2 SVGEGT, per germline. The CDR3 bases are TGTGCCAGCAGCCCGGGACTAGCGGGAGCCAGTAGGGAAGAGCAGTTCTTC. Amino acids: CASSPGLAGASREEQFF.

This chain joins TRBV9 and TRBJ1-1; 7 bases agree with TRBD1. Trimming took 5 bases from V and 1 from J; bases not matched to a gene: 8. CDR3 length equals 15 residues. Germline assignment: CDR1 SGDLS and CDR2 YYNGEE. The CDR3 DNA sequence: TGTGCCAGCAGGGGGGAGGGGGCACGGAACACTGAAGCTTTCTTT. Translated, it gives CASRGEGARNTEAFF.

Notes on this clonotype: A junction boundary mismatches the germline segment, possibly from a read error. The CDR3 loop reads CASSLQRGTTDTQHF. In nucleotides, the CDR3 is TGTGCCAGCAGCTTGCAGCGGGGGACCACAGATACGCAGCACTTT. The J gene is TRBJ2-3, the V gene TRBV7-2; TRBD2 aligns across 8 bases. The germline V gene encodes CDR1 SGHTA and CDR2 FQGNSA. The CDR3 sequence is 15 residues long.

This clonotype was detected ten times or more. The genes are TRBV6-4 and TRBJ2-6, with TRBD1 matching 7 bases. Germline V CDR1 and CDR2: MRHNA, SNTAGT. The junction had 3 bases not matched to a gene; V was cut back by 4 bases and J by 0 bases. This CDR3 region has 16 residues. The CDR3 reads CASSADRASGANVLTF. CDR3 bases: TGTGCCAGCAGTGCCGACAGGGCCTCTGGGGCCAACGTCCTGACTTTC.

As for this clonotype: Being one base from a much bigger clone, this may be a read error. The J gene is TRBJ1-1, the V gene TRBV15; maybe TRBD1 (6 bases). The germline V gene encodes CDR1 LNHNV and CDR2 YYDKDF (reference sequence). The CDR3 is made up of 14 amino acids. The V end was cut by 6 bases, the J end by 4 bases, with 15 bases between. CDR3 amino acids: CATSPAGAVTEAFF. CDR3 nucleotide sequence: TGTGCCACCAGTCCGGCAGGGGCTGTCACTGAAGCTTTCTTT.

This clonotype was picked up many times. The chain carries TRBV20-1 and TRBJ1-3; possibly TRBD1 for D (5 bases). The CDR3 contains 18 residues. The V gene's germline CDR1 is DFQATT and CDR2 SNEGSKA (reference sequence). V was trimmed by 2 bases and J by 0 bases, leaving 20 bases between them. CDR3: CSARNTPDKRTSGNTIYF. For the CDR3, the DNA is TGCAGTGCTAGAAATACCCCGGACAAAAGAACCTCTGGAAACACCATATATTTT.

As concerns this clonotype: Relative to the germline gene, one junction end is altered; a read error may explain this. This chain links TRBV29-1 with TRBJ2-6, with a tentative D call TRBD1 (7 bases). This CDR3 contains 12 residues. Germline V gene lookup returns CDR1 SQVTM and CDR2 ANQGSEA. The CDR3 loop reads CSGRAGGNVLTF. DNA of the CDR3: TGCAGCGGACGAGCAGGGGGGAACGTCCTGACCTTC.

This clonotype was seen only once. V and J are TRBV27 and TRBJ2-5; no firm D call. Germline V gene lookup returns CDR1 MNHEY and CDR2 SMNVEV (reference sequence). V was pared by 5 bases and J by 1 base, with 8 bases between. There are 13 residues in the CDR3. Here the CDR3 DNA reads TGTGCCAGCAGTAAGTCTAGCCAAGAGACCCAGTACTTC. Its translation: CASSKSSQETQYF.

This clonotype was found many times. This chain uses TRBV20-1 with TRBJ2-3; 9 positions match TRBD2. The CDR3 has 17 amino acids. V lost 5 bases and J lost 3; bases outside the gene matches: 15. Germline-derived CDR1 and CDR2 are DFQATT and SNEGSKA (reference sequence). In nucleotides, the CDR3 is TGCAGTGCTCCGAGTGGGTTAGCGGGAGACAATACAGATACGCAGTATTTT. Translation: CSAPSGLAGDNTDTQYF.

Comments on this clonotype: Given a much more abundant clone one base away, this may be a read error. The chain has TRBV11-1 and TRBJ2-7; D possibly corresponds to TRBD1 (6 bases). V was shortened by 5 bases and J by 9 bases, with 26 bases between the two germline ends. CDR3 length equals 16 residues. In germline, CDR1 is SGHAT, CDR2 FQDESV (reference sequence). The CDR3 coding sequence is TGTGCCAGCAGCCCACCGACGGGGACACCGAACTTGGGGCAGTACTTC. This codes for CASSPPTGTPNLGQYF.